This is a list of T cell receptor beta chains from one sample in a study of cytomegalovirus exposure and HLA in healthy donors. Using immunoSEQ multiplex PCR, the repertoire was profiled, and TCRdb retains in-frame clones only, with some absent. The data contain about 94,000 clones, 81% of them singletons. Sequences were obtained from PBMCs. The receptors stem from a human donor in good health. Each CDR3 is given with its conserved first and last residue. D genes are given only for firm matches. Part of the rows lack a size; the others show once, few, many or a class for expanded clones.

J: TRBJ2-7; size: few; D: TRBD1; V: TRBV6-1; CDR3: CASSADRGPYEQYF; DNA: TGTGCCAGCAGTGCAGACAGGGGGCCCTACGAGCAGTACTTC
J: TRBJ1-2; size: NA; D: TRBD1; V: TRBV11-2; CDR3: CASSLAGTDSHGYTF; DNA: TGTGCCAGCAGCTTAGCCGGGACAGATTCCCATGGCTACACCTTC
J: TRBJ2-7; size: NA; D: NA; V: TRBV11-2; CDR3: CASSLTRGDSYEQYF; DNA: TGTGCCAGCAGCTTAACCAGGGGGGACTCCTACGAGCAGTACTTC
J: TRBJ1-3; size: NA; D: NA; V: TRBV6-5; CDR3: CASSSLFGNTIYF; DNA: TGTGCCAGCAGTTCGTTATTTGGAAACACCATATATTTT
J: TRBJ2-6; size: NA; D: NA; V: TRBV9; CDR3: CASSVGQGVGANVLTF; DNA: TGTGCCAGCAGCGTAGGGCAGGGCGTAGGGGCCAACGTCCTGACTTTC
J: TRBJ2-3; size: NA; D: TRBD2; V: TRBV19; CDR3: CASSRTSGSDTQYF; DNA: TGTGCCAGTAGCCGGACTAGCGGCTCAGATACGCAGTATTTT
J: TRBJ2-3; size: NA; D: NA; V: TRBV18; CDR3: CASSPRADTQYF; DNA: TGTGCCAGCTCCCCCCGCGCGGATACGCAGTATTTT
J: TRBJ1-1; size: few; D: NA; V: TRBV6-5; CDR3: CASRTTGPEAFF; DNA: TGTGCCAGCAGGACGACAGGCCCTGAAGCTTTCTTT
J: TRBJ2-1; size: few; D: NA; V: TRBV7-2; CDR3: CASSLRPGQVYNEQFF; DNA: TGTGCCAGCAGCTTGCGACCGGGACAAGTATACAATGAGCAGTTCTTC
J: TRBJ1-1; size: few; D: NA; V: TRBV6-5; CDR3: CASSYGQNTEAFF; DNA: TGTGCCAGCAGTTACGGGCAGAACACTGAAGCTTTCTTT
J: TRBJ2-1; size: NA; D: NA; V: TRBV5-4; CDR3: CASSATQGSYNEQFF; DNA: TGTGCCAGCAGCGCAACCCAGGGGTCGTACAATGAGCAGTTCTTC
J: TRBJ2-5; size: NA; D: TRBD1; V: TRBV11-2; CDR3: CASISYRGETQYF; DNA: TGTGCCAGCATCTCATACAGGGGAGAGACCCAGTACTTC
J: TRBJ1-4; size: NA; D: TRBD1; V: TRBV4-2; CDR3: CASSHTGTGDRDEKLFF; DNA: TGTGCCAGCAGCCATACCGGGACAGGGGATCGGGATGAAAAACTGTTTTTT
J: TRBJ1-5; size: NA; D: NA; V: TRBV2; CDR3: CASRPSPGTSGNQPQHF; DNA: TGTGCCAGCCGTCCATCCCCGGGCACTTCAGGGAATCAGCCCCAGCATTTT
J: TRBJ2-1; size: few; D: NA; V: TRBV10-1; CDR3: CASSLTTYNEQFF; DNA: TGCGCCAGCAGTCTGACAACCTACAATGAGCAGTTCTTC
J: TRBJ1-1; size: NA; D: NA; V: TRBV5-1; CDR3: CASSGGRDFKFSFTTEAFF; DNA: TGCGCCAGCAGCGGAGGGCGGGACTTTAAGTTTTCCTTCACCACTGAAGCTTTCTTT
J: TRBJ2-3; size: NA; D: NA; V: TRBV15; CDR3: CATSRDITDTQYF; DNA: TGTGCCACCAGCAGAGATATCACAGATACGCAGTATTTT
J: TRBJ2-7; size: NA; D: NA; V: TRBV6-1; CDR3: CASSEPRSSSSYEQYF; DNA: TGTGCCAGCAGTGAACCACGGAGTTCCAGCTCCTACGAGCAGTACTTC
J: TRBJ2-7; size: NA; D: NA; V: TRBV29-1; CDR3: CSVGRLYEQYF; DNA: TGCAGCGTTGGCAGACTGTACGAGCAGTACTTC
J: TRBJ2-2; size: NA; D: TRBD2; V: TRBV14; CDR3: CASSQVLPSGGGELFF; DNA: TGTGCCAGCAGCCAAGTACTCCCTAGCGGGGGCGGGGAGCTGTTTTTT
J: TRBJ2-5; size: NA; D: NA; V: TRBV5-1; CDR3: CASSQLQEGKTQYF; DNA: TGCGCCAGCAGCCAGTTGCAGGAGGGAAAGACCCAGTACTTC
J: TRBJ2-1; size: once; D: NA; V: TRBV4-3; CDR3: CASSQDKYRDNEQFF; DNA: TGCGCCAGCAGCCAAGATAAATATCGGGACAATGAGCAGTTCTTC